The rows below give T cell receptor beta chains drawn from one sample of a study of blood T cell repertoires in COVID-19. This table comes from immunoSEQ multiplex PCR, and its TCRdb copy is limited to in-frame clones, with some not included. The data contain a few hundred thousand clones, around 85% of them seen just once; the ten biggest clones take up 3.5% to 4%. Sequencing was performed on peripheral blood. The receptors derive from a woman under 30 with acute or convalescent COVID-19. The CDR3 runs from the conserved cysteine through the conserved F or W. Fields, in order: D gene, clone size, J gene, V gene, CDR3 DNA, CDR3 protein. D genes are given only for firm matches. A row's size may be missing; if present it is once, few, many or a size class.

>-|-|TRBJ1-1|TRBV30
TGTGCCTGGGGGAACAGAAACACTGAAGCTTTCTTT
CAWGNRNTEAFF
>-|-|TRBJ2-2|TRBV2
TGTGCCAGCAGTGGGGATAGCGGAGGAGCCGGGGAGCTGTTTTTT
CASSGDSGGAGELFF
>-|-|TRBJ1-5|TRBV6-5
TGTGCCAGCCGGCGCACAGGGAACCAGCCCCAGCATTTT
CASRRTGNQPQHF
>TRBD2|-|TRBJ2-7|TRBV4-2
TGTGCCAGCAGCCAAGATCCGCTAGCGGGAGTTGACTACGAGCAGTACTTC
CASSQDPLAGVDYEQYF
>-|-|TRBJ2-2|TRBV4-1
TGCGCCAGCAGCCAACCCGGGACTCCGAACACCGGGGAGCTGTTTTTT
CASSQPGTPNTGELFF
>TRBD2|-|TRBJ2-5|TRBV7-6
TGTGCCAGCAGCTATTCCCCCGGCGGGGGTGTGGAAGAGACCCAGTACTTC
CASSYSPGGGVEETQYF
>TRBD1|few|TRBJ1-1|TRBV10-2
TGCGCCGTCCGACAGGGCTTAGACACTGAAGCTTTCTTT
CAVRQGLDTEAFF
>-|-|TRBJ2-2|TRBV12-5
TGTGCTAGTGGTTTATCTGCCACGGGTCACACCGGGGAGCTGTTTTTT
CASGLSATGHTGELFF
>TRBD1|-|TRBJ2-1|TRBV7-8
TGTGCCAGCAGCCCCCCGGGACAGGCCTCCTACAATGAGCAGTTCTTC
CASSPPGQASYNEQFF
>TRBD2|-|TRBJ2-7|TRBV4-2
TGTGCCAGCAGCCAAGATGATTCGGTGACGGGAGGGCTCTCGAATTACGAGCAGTACTTC
CASSQDDSVTGGLSNYEQYF
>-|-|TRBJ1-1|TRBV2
TGTGCCAGCAGTGAACGAGGTGAAGCTTTCTTT
CASSERGEAFF
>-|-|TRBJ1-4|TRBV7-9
TGTGCCAGCAGCTCGGGGGGACTCCTGGTTTTT
CASSSGGLLVF
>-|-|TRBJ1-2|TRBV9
TGTGCCAGCAGCGAAACATTAGGACAAGATTATAACTATGGCTACACCTTC
CASSETLGQDYNYGYTF
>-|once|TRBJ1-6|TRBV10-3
TGTGCCATCAGGAGGGAATCCGATTCACCCCTCCACTTT
CAIRRESDSPLHF
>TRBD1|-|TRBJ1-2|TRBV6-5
TGTGCCAGCAGGCCCAGGGGGCCATATGGCTACACCTTC
CASRPRGPYGYTF
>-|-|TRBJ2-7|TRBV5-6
TGTGCCAGCAGCTTGTCTGCCGGGGCCTACGAGCAGTACTTC
CASSLSAGAYEQYF
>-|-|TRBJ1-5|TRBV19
TGTGCCAGTCAGCCAGCCGGGACATTCAATCAGCCCCAGCATTTT
CASQPAGTFNQPQHF
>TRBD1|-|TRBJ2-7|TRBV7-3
TGTGCCAGCAGCCTAACCGGGACAGGGGGCTACGAGCAGTACTTC
CASSLTGTGGYEQYF
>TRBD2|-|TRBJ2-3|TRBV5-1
TGCGCCAGCAGCCCCGCGGGACTAGCGGGGAGGGGAGATACGCAGTATTTT
CASSPAGLAGRGDTQYF
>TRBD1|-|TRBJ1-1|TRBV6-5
TGTGCATGTAGGAGGGGGCGCGCCACTGAAGCTTTCTTT
CACRRGRATEAFF
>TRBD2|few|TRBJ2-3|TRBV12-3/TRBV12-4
TGTGCCAGCAGGGGTCTAGCGGGCTCGCAGTATTTT
CASRGLAGSQYF
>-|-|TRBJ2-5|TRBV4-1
TGCGCCAGCAGCCAAGAAGGGGCAGTATTCCAAGAGACCCAGTACTTC
CASSQEGAVFQETQYF
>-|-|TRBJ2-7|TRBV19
TGTGCCAGTAGTAAACAGGGGACCAGGACGGGAGGGCCGTCCTACGAGCAGTACTTC
CASSKQGTRTGGPSYEQYF
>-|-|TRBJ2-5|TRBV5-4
TGTGCCAGCAGCCGCCCGACAGAGCGAGAGACCCAGTACTTC
CASSRPTERETQYF
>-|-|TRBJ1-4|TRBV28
TGTGCCAGCAGTTTAGGAGGGAATGAAAAACTGTTTTTT
CASSLGGNEKLFF
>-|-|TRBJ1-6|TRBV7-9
TGTGCCAGCAGCTTAGCGGGGCAGCTTAATTCACCCCTCCACTTT
CASSLAGQLNSPLHF
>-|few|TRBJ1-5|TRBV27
TGTGCCAGCAGTTTGTTGGCAGGGGATAGCAATCAGCCCCAGCATTTT
CASSLLAGDSNQPQHF
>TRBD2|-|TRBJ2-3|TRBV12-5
TGTGCTAGTGGTTTGCCCGGAGCGGGGGCCCCCAATTCACTCTTT
CASGLPGAGAPNSLF
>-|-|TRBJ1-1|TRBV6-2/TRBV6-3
TGTGCCAGCAGTTCCGACACCGTAAGAGCTTTCTTT
CASSSDTVRAFF
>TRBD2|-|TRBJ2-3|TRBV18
TGTGCCAGCTCACCACCGCGTGGGCGGGAGGATACGCAGTATTTT
CASSPPRGREDTQYF
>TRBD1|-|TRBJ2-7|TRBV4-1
TGCGCCAGCAGCCAATTGGGACAGGGCTACGAGCAGTACTTC
CASSQLGQGYEQYF
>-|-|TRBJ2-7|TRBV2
TGTGCCAGCAGTCAGGGCTCAACGTACTTC
CASSQGSTYF
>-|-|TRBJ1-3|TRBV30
TGTGCCTGGAGTAGAGGAGAGAGCTCTGGAAACACCATATATTTT
CAWSRGESSGNTIYF
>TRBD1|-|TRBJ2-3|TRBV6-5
TGTGCCAGCAGTTACGAGGGGGCAGCGGTCGATACGCAGTATTTT
CASSYEGAAVDTQYF
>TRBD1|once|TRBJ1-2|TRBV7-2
TGTGCCAGCAGCTTAGTTCGGACAGGGAATGGCTACACCTTC
CASSLVRTGNGYTF
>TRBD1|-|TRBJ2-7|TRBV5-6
TGTGCCAGCATAGGGACAGGGGGCCCGACCTCCCACGAGCAGTACTTC
CASIGTGGPTSHEQYF
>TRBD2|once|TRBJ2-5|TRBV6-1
TGTGCCAGCAGTGAAGGGACTAGCGTGACCCAGTACTTC
CASSEGTSVTQYF
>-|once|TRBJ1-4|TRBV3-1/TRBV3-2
TGTGCCAGCAGCCGATCTGAGGGGGAGGGTAGTGAAAAACTGTTTTTT
CASSRSEGEGSEKLFF
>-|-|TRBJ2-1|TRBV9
TGTGCCAGCAGCCGAGGGGGAAAGGACGGTGAGCAGTTCTTC
CASSRGGKDGEQFF
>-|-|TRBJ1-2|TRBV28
TGTGCCAGCCACAGACCTTGGGGGGTCCATGGCTACACCTTC
CASHRPWGVHGYTF